These 11 T cell receptor beta chains were all obtained from the same sample, sequenced in a study of blood T cell repertoires in COVID-19. The method was immunoSEQ multiplex PCR; TCRdb's version includes in-frame clones alone and lacks a portion of them. The sample holds around 81,000 clones, more than 75% seen once. Material for sequencing was peripheral blood. Receptor source: a human donor in a cohort sampled during active COVID-19.

The chain carries TRBV5-8 and TRBJ2-7, with 7 bases aligning to TRBD1. The CDR3 is 12 amino acids. Germline V lookup: CDR1 SGHTS, CDR2 YDEGEE. The junction had 4 bases not matched to a gene; V was cut back by 4 bases and J by 6 bases. In nucleotides, the CDR3 is TGTGCCAGCAGCAACAGACAGGGCGAGCAGTACTTC. Translated, it gives CASSNRQGEQYF.

This clone was counted a few times. The chain couples TRBV19 to TRBJ1-5; the D is unclear. This CDR3 has 13 amino acids. Germline lookup yields CDR1 LNHDA and CDR2 SQIVND (reference sequence). The V and J ends lost 6 bases and 3 bases respectively, with 9 bases between them. The CDR3 sequence is CASRRDNNQPQHF. DNA of the CDR3: TGTGCCAGTAGGCGGGATAACAATCAGCCCCAGCATTTT.

The chain recombines TRBV7-2 with TRBJ2-7; possible D gene TRBD1, 6 bases. This CDR3 region has 13 residues. V was pared by 4 bases and J by 4 bases, with 11 bases between. Germline V gene lookup returns CDR1 SGHTA and CDR2 FQGNSA. The CDR3 sequence: CASSYRQEYEQYF. CDR3 nucleotide sequence: TGTGCCAGCAGCTACCGACAGGAATACGAGCAGTACTTC.

The CDR3 here is CAIRREGSYEQYF. DNA of the CDR3: TGTGCCATCAGGAGGGAGGGGAGCTACGAGCAGTACTTC. The V gene is TRBV6-5, the J gene TRBJ2-7; 7 bases fit TRBD2. CDR1 is MNHEY and CDR2 is SVGAGI in the germline V gene. The trim removed 10 bases at V and 3 bases at J, leaving 9 bases unmatched. The CDR3 has 13 residues.

V gene TRBV6-5 combines with J gene TRBJ2-7; no definite D call. The V end was cut by 2 bases, the J end by 0 bases, with 5 bases between. Germline V gene data show CDR1 as MNHEY and CDR2 as SVGAGI. The CDR3 length is 13 residues. The CDR3 sequence is CASSYGASYEQYF. The CDR3 DNA is TGTGCCAGCAGTTACGGAGCCTCCTACGAGCAGTACTTC.

This chain uses TRBV5-4 with TRBJ2-2; possibly TRBD2 for D (5 bases). Germline CDR1 reads SGHNT; CDR2 reads YYREEE (reference sequence). V lost 4 bases to trimming and J lost 2 bases, with 12 bases between them. The CDR3 is made up of 15 amino acids. The CDR3 DNA sequence: TGTGCCAGCAGCCCCCCTAGCAAAAACACCGGGGAGCTGTTTTTT. Protein: CASSPPSKNTGELFF. Supplemented by reference TRBV5-4 and TRBJ2-2, the full variable domain reads ETGVTQSPTHLIKTRGQQVTLRCSSQSGHNTVSWYQQALGQGPQFIFQYYREEENGRGNFPPRFSGLQFPNYSSELNVNALELDDSALYLCASSPPSKNTGELFFGEGSRLTVL.

The chain carries TRBV10-3 and TRBJ1-6; D may be TRBD1 (5 bases). The CDR3 runs 16 residues. From germline, CDR1 is ENHRY and CDR2 SYGVKD. The V end lost 5 bases, the J end lost 5 bases, and 16 bases lay between the germline ends. The CDR3 sequence: CAISLQGSVNNSPLHF. The CDR3, as DNA: TGTGCCATCAGTTTGCAGGGCTCCGTGAATAATTCACCCCTCCACTTT.

CDR3 DNA sequence: TGTGCCAGCAGCCCGACCGCTAGCGGGGGCCCGAATGAGCAGTTCTTC. As protein: CASSPTASGGPNEQFF. This chain joins TRBV9 and TRBJ2-1, with 10 positions matching TRBD2. In germline, CDR1 is SGDLS, CDR2 YYNGEE. CDR3 length: 16 amino acids. Trimming removed 4 bases from V and 7 bases from J; junction bases left unmatched: 11.

The V and J genes are TRBV7-8 and TRBJ1-1; TRBD1 is a possible D gene (5 bases). The CDR3 contains 13 residues. The V end was cut by 3 bases, the J end by 4 bases, with 9 bases between. CDR1 SGHVS and CDR2 FQNEAQ come from the germline V gene. CDR3 amino acids: CASSLTRGTEAFF. For the CDR3, the DNA is TGTGCCAGCAGCTTGACAAGGGGCACTGAAGCTTTCTTT.

The chain uses TRBV21-1 and TRBJ1-6; TRBD1 was called by the table and not checked on the DNA. TRBV21-1 has pseudogene status. The CDR3 consists of 17 residues. The CDR3 nucleotides read TGTGCCAGCAGCAAAGTTGGCAGGGGGCCGCGTCGTTCACCCCTCCACTTT. It specifies CASSKVGRGPRRSPLHF.

The chain employs TRBV6-5 and TRBJ2-7; 8 nucleotides match TRBD1. Trimming at V came to 8 bases and at J to 1 base, leaving 4 bases not matched to a gene. Germline CDR1 MNHEY, CDR2 SVGAGI. The CDR3 has 13 residues. CDR3 residues: CASVGQDSYEQYF. The CDR3 nucleotides are TGTGCCAGCGTGGGACAGGATTCCTACGAGCAGTACTTC.